The rows below give T cell receptor beta chains drawn from one sample of a study of monozygotic twins with inflammatory bowel disease. With the 5' RACE reads reprocessed, TCRdb shows one record per CDR3 protein and no DNA. The sample has 300,000 to 350,000 distinct CDR3 sequences. Sample: blood. The receptors here all came from a human donor with ulcerative colitis or Crohn's disease, or a healthy co-twin of an affected twin (not recorded which). The CDR3 runs from the conserved cysteine through the conserved F or W. Each record gives: CDR3 protein, J gene, V gene.

CASRLGQGSLLNTEAFF,TRBJ1-1,TRBV6-1
CASSPILAGLTDTQYF,TRBJ2-3,TRBV27
CASSFDRGNEKLFF,TRBJ1-4,TRBV7-2
CASSPQEKYGYTF,TRBJ1-2,TRBV12-3/TRBV12-4
CASSEYLSGSSYNEQFF,TRBJ2-1,TRBV18
CASLYRGISTDTQYF,TRBJ2-3,TRBV5-8
CAISRDSYEQYF,TRBJ2-7,TRBV10-3
CATYPGGADTGELFF,TRBJ2-2,TRBV7-9
CASSQVPSGIGDTQYF,TRBJ2-3,TRBV14
CASSDGGWISGNTIYF,TRBJ1-3,TRBV5-4
CSARPGTGMGNEQFF,TRBJ2-1,TRBV20-1
CSARVGVSPYNEQFF,TRBJ2-1,TRBV20-1
CASSLSDYGYTF,TRBJ1-2,TRBV12-3/TRBV12-4
CASSELRLNTGELFF,TRBJ2-2,TRBV2
CASIGVEGFGELFF,TRBJ2-2,TRBV5-1
CASSYSNQFNEQFF,TRBJ2-1,TRBV6-2/TRBV6-3
CASSVGSGGLSYEQYF,TRBJ2-7,TRBV9
CASSQDNGQSTDTQYF,TRBJ2-3,TRBV4-2